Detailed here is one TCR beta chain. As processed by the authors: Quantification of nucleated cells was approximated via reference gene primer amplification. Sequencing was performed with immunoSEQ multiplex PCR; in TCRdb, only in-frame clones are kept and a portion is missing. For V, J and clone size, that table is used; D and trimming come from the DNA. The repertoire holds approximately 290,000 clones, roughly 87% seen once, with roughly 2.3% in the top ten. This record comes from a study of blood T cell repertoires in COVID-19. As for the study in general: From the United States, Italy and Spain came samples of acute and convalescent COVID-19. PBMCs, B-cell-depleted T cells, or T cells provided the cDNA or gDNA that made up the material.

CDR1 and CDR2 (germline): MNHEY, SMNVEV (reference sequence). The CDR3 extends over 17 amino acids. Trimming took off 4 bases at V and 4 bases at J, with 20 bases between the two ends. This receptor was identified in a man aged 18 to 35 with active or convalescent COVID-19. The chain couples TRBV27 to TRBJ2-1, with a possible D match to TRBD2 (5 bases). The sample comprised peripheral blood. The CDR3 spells CASSWPPSSGLYNEQFF. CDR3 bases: TGTGCCAGCAGTTGGCCCCCTTCGAGCGGATTATACAATGAGCAGTTCTTC.